This T cell receptor beta chain was observed in a study of blood T cell repertoires in COVID-19. Overall study context: The samples span acute and convalescent COVID-19 from the United States, Italy and Spain.

Germline CDR1 and CDR2: LGHDT and YNNKEL (reference sequence). The CDR3 runs to 16 residues. Trimming stripped 5 bases from V and 4 bases from J, with 18 bases between. Authors' data handling: Estimates of nucleated cell counts were drawn from the amplification of reference gene primers. Assay used: immunoSEQ multiplex PCR; TCRdb lists only in-frame clones, some missing. The V and J calls and clone size come from that table; D and trimming were worked out from the DNA. The data show about 260,000 clones, over 75% seen once. The TCR was taken from a human donor in a cohort sampled during active COVID-19. Sequences were obtained from peripheral blood. J is TRBJ2-1 and V is TRBV3-1 (or the pseudogene TRBV3-2); maybe TRBD2 (6 bases). CDR3: CASSRRSGDGYNEQFF. CDR3 sequence (DNA): TGTGCCAGCAGCAGACGATCGGGGGACGGTTACAATGAGCAGTTCTTC.